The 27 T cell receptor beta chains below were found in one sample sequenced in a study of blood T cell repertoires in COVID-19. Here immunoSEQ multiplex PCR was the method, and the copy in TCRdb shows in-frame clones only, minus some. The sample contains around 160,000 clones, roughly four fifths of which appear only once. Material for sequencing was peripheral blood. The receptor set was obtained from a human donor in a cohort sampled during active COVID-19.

The CDR3 sequence is CASSLGGARGNEQFF. The CDR3 nucleotides read TGTGCCAGCAGCTTAGGCGGGGCCCGCGGGAATGAGCAGTTCTTC. This chain links TRBV7-2 with TRBJ2-1; TRBD2 might be the D (6 bases). This CDR3 contains 15 residues. Germline CDR1 and CDR2: SGHTA and FQGNSA. Trimming removed 1 base at V and 7 bases at J, with 14 bases between. Filled out from reference TRBV7-2 and TRBJ2-1, the complete variable domain reads GAGVSQSPSNKVTEKGKDVELRCDPISGHTALYWYRQSLGQGLEFLIYFQGNSAPDKSGLPSDRFSAERTGGSVSTLTIQRTQQEDSAVYLCASSLGGARGNEQFFGPGTRLTVL.

The DNA of the CDR3 is TGTGCCAGTAGTCTAAGGGACAGGAGATACAATGAGCAGTTCTTC. Translated, it gives CASSLRDRRYNEQFF. The gene calls are TRBV19 and TRBJ2-1, with 8 bases that match TRBD1. This CDR3 region has 15 residues. V shed 5 bases, J shed 4 bases, and the junction held 7 bases outside the gene matches. CDR1 LNHDA and CDR2 SQIVND come from the germline V gene (reference sequence).

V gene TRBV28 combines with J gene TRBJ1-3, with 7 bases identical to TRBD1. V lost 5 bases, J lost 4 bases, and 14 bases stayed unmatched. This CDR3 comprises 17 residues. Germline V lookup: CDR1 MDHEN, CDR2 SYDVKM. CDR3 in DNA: TGTGCCAGCAGTCCTCGCGGCAGGGGGGTAGCGGGAAACACCATATATTTT. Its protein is CASSPRGRGVAGNTIYF.

The CDR3: CASTPGLGTEAFF. CDR3 bases: TGTGCCAGCACCCCAGGGCTAGGCACTGAAGCTTTCTTT. The chain joins TRBV21-1 to TRBJ1-1; TRBD1 is the table's D call, not checked against the DNA. TRBV21-1 is recorded as a pseudogene. The length of the CDR3 is 13 residues.

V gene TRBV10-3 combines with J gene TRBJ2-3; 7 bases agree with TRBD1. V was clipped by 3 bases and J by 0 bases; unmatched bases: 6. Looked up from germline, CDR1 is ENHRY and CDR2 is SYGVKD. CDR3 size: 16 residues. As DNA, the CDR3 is TGTGCCATCAGTGAACCCTCGACAGGGAGCACAGATACGCAGTATTTT. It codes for CAISEPSTGSTDTQYF.

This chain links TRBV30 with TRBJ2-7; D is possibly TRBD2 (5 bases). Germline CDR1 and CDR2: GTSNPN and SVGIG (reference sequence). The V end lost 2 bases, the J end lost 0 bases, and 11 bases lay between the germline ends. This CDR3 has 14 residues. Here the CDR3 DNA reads TGTGCCTGGAGTCCGGGATCGGGCTCCTACGAGCAGTACTTC. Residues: CAWSPGSGSYEQYF.

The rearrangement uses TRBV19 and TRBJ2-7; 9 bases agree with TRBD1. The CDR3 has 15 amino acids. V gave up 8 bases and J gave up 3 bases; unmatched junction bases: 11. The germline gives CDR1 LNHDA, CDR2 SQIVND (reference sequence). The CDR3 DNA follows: TGTGCCAGTTCTACCAGCGGGACAGGGAGCTACGAGCAGTACTTC. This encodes CASSTSGTGSYEQYF.

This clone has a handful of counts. The chain's CDR3 is CSEQQGDKGNQPQHF. The DNA of the CDR3 is TGCAGCGAGCAGCAGGGCGATAAGGGCAATCAGCCCCAGCATTTT. V and J are TRBV29-1 and TRBJ1-5; a possible D gene is TRBD1 (5 bases). CDR1 SQVTM and CDR2 ANQGSEA come from the germline V gene. This CDR3 has 15 amino acids. V was clipped by 7 bases and J by 2 bases, with 18 bases between them.

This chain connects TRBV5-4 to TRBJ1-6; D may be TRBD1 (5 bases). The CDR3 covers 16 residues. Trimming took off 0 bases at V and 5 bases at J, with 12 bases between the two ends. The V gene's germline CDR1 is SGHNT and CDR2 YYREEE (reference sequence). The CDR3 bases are TGTGCCAGCAGCTTGGGGGGCACACTCAATAATTCACCCCTCCACTTT. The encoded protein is CASSLGGTLNNSPLHF.

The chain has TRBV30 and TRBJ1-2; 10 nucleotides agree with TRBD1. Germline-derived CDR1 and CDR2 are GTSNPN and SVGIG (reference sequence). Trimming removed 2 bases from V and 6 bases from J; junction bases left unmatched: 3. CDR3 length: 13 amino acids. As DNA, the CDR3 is TGTGCCTGGAGTCAGGACAGGGGGGATGGCTACACCTTC. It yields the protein CAWSQDRGDGYTF.

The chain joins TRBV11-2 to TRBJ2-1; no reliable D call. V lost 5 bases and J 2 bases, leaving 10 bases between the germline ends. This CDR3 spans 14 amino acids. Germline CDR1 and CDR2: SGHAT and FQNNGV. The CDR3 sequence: CASSPKRAYNEQFF. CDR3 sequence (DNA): TGTGCCAGCAGCCCCAAGCGAGCCTACAATGAGCAGTTCTTC.

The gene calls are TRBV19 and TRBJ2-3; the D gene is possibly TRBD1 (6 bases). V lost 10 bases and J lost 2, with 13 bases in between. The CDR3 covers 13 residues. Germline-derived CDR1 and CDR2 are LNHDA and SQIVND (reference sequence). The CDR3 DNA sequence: TGTGCCACCGCTACAGGGTACACAGATACGCAGTATTTT. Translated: CATATGYTDTQYF. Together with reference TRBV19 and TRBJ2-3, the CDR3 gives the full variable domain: DGGITQSPKYLFRKEGQNVTLSCEQNLNHDAMYWYRQDPGQGLRLIYYSQIVNDFQKGDIAEGYSVSREKKESFPLTVTSAQKNPTAFYLCATATGYTDTQYFGPGTRLTVL.

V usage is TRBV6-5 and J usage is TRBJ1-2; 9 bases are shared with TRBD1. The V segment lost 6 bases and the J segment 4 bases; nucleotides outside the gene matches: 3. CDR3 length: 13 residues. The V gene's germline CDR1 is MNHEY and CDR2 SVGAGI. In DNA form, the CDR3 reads TGTGCCAGCAGCATACAGGGGGCCTATGGCTACACCTTC. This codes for CASSIQGAYGYTF.

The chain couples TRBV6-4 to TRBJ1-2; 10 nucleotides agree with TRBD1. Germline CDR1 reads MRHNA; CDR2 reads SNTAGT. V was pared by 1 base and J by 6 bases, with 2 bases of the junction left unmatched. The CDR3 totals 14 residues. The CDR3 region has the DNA TGTGCCAGCAGTGACTGGGACAGGGGTCATGGCTACACCTTC. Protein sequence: CASSDWDRGHGYTF.

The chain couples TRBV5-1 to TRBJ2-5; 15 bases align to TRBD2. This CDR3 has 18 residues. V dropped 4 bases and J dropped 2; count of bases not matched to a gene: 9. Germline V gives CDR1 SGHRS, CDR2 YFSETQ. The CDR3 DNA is TGCGCCAGCAGCCCAGGACTAGCGGGAGGGCCGCGACAAGAGACCCAGTACTTC. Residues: CASSPGLAGGPRQETQYF. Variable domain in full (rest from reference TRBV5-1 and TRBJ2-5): KAGVTQTPRYLIKTRGQQVTLSCSPISGHRSVSWYQQTPGQGLQFLFEYFSETQRNKGNFPGRFSGRQFSNSRSEMNVSTLELGDSALYLCASSPGLAGGPRQETQYFGPGTRLLVL.

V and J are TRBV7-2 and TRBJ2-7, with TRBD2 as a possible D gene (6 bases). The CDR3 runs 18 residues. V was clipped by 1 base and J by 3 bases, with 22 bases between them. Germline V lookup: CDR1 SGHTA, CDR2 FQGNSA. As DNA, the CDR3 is TGTGCCAGCAGCTTAGGAATCCCCGGGGGTGCTAGGGTCTACGAGCAGTACTTC. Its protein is CASSLGIPGGARVYEQYF.

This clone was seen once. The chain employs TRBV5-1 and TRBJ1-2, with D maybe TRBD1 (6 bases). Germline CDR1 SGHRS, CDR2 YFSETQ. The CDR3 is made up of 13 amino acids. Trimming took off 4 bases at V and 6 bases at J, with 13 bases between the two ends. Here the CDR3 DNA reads TGCGCCAGCAGCCCGGGCCCAGGGGATGGCTACACCTTC. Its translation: CASSPGPGDGYTF.

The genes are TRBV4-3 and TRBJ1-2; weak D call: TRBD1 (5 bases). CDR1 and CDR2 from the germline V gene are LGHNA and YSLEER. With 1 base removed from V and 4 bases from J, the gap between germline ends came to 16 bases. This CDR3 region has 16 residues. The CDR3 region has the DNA TGCGCCAGCAGCCAAGGGGGGGGAGATTGGAGCTATGGCTACACCTTC. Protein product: CASSQGGGDWSYGYTF.

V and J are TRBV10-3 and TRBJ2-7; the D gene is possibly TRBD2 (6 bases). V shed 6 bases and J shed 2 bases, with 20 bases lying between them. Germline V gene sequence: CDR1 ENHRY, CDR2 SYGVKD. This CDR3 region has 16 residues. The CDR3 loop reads CAIRPSGGTLTYEQYF. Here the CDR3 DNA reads TGTGCCATCAGACCCAGTGGGGGGACGCTGACCTACGAGCAGTACTTC.

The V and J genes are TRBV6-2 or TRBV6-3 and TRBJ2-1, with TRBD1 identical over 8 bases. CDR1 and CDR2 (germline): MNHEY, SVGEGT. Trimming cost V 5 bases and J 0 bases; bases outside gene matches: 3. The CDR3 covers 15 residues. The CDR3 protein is CASSARGRSYNEQFF. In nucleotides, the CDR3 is TGTGCCAGCAGTGCCAGGGGGCGCTCCTACAATGAGCAGTTCTTC.

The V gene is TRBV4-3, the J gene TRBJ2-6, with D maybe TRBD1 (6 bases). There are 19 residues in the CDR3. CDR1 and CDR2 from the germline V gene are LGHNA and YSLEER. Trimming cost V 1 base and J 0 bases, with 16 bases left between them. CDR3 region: CASSQVTGWDHSGANVLTF. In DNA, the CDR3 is TGCGCCAGCAGCCAAGTAACAGGGTGGGATCACTCTGGGGCCAACGTCCTGACTTTC.

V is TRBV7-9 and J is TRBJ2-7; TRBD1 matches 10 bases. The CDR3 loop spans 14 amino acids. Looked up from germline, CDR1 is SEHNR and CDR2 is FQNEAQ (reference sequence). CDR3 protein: CAYSPGQGNYEQYF. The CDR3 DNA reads TGTGCGTACTCCCCGGGACAGGGGAACTACGAGCAGTACTTC.

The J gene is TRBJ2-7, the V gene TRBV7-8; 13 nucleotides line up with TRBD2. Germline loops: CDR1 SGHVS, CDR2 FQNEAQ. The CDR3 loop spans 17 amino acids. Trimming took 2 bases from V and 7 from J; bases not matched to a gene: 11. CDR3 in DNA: TGTGCCAGCAGCTTACAACCGGGGACTAGCGGGGTGCCGGAGCAGTACTTC. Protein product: CASSLQPGTSGVPEQYF.

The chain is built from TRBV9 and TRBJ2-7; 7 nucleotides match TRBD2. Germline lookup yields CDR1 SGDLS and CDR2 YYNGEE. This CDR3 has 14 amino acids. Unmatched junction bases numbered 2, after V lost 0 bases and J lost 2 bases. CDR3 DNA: TGTGCCAGCAGCGTAGGGCTAGCGGCCTACGAGCAGTACTTC. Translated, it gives CASSVGLAAYEQYF.

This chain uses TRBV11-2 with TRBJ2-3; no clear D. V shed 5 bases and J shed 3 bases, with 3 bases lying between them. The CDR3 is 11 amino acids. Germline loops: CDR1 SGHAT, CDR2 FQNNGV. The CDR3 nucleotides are TGTGCCAGCAGCGCGACAGATACGCAGTATTTT. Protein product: CASSATDTQYF.

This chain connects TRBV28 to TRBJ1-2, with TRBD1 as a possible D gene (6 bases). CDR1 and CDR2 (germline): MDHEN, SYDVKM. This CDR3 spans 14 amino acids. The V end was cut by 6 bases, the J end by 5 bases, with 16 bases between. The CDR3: CASSKAGVRYGYTF. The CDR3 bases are TGTGCCAGCAGCAAAGCAGGGGTGCGATATGGCTACACCTTC.

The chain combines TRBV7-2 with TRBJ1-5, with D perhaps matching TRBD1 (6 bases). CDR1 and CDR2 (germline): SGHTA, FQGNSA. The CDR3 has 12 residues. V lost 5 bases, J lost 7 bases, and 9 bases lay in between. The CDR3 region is CASSMGQQPQHF. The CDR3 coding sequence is TGTGCCAGCAGCATGGGACAACAGCCCCAGCATTTT.